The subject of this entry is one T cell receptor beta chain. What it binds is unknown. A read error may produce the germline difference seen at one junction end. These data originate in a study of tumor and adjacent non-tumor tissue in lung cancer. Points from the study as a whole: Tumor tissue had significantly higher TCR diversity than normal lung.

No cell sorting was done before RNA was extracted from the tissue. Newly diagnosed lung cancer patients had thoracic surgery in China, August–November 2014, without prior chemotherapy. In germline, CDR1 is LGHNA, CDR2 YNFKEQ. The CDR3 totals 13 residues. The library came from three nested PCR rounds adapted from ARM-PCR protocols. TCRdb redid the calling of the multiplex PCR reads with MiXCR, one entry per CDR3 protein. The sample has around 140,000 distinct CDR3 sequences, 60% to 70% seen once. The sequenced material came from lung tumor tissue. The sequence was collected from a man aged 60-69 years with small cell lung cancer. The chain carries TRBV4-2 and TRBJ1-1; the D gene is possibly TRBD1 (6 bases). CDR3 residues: CDSSPMGATEALF. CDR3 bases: TGTGACAGCAGCCCTATGGGGGCTACTGAAGCTCTCTTT.